The clone carrying this T cell receptor beta chain was found many times. Germline V gene sequence: CDR1 SEHNR, CDR2 FQNEAQ (reference sequence). The CDR3 runs 14 residues. V lost 0 bases and J lost 2, with 7 bases in between. This entry comes from a study of neurological immune-mediated disorders. TCRdb independently ran MiXCR on the 5' RACE reads; one entry per CDR3 protein. The table lists approximately 51,000 distinct CDR3 sequences, approximately 3.3% of them singletons. The gene calls are TRBV7-9 and TRBJ2-5; the D is unclear. The specimen sequenced was PBMCs. This clonotype originated in a middle-aged man with multiple sclerosis. The CDR3 DNA reads TGTGCCAGCAGCTTAGCGTCGCAACAAGAGACCCAGTACTTC. Translation gives CASSLASQQETQYF.